A selection of T cell receptor beta chains follows, all from one sample in a study of early T cells in non-severe SARS-CoV-2 infection. One entry per CDR3 protein results from TCRdb running MiXCR on the 5' RACE reads. This sample has tens of thousands of distinct CDR3 sequences, with 10% to 15% found just once. The sample was whole blood. The receptors come from an adult who was a healthcare worker with PCR-confirmed SARS-CoV-2 infection or an uninfected control (not recorded which). Each CDR3 is given with its conserved first and last residue. D genes are given only for firm matches. The listing skips clone size in some rows; elsewhere it reads once, few, many or a size class.

>TRBJ2-3|-|TRBV15|-
TGTGCCACCAGCAGAGGTAGTGGGCTTACGCAGTATTTT
CATSRGSGLTQYF
>TRBJ2-1|-|TRBV18|-
TGTGCCAGCTCACCACGGGGGCAGGACTACAATGAGCAGTTCTTC
CASSPRGQDYNEQFF
>TRBJ1-1|-|TRBV5-6|-
TGTGCCAGCAGCTTCCCCGGAGGAGGCAACACTGAAGCTTTCTTT
CASSFPGGGNTEAFF
>TRBJ2-1|many|TRBV7-2|TRBD2
TGTGCCAGCAGCTTAAGGCGGGGGGCGGTGGAGGAGCAGTTCTTC
CASSLRRGAVEEQFF
>TRBJ1-2|many|TRBV3-1|-
TGTGCCAGCAGCCAGAGGGCCTATGGCTACACCTTC
CASSQRAYGYTF
>TRBJ2-3|few|TRBV29-1|-
TGCACCTTCAACGGGGGGCCAGTTTCAGATACGCAGTATTTT
CTFNGGPVSDTQYF
>TRBJ2-7|many|TRBV20-1|-
TGCAGTGCCCTGAGGCCGACGCCGGACATTCGGTACGAGCAGTACTTC
CSALRPTPDIRYEQYF
>TRBJ1-1|-|TRBV29-1|-
TGCAGCGTTGAAGGGGGGGGAGCTTTCTTT
CSVEGGGAFF
>TRBJ2-5|many|TRBV29-1|TRBD1
TGCAGCTTCGAGACAGGGTCAGAGACCCAGTACTTC
CSFETGSETQYF
>TRBJ1-5|many|TRBV12-3/TRBV12-4|TRBD1
TGTGCCAGCAGTTCAACAGGGGGGGACAATCAGCCCCAGCATTTT
CASSSTGGDNQPQHF
>TRBJ2-3|-|TRBV6-1|TRBD1
TGTGCCAGCAGGGGGACAGTCTTCACAGATACGCAGTATTTT
CASRGTVFTDTQYF
>TRBJ2-4|few|TRBV10-2|TRBD1
TGCGCCACCAGACCATCTGACAGGGGGGGCGTCAAAAACATTCAGTACTTC
CATRPSDRGGVKNIQYF
>TRBJ1-5|few|TRBV6-1|-
TGTGCCAGCAGTGGGGTCCTCAATCAGCCCCAGCATTTT
CASSGVLNQPQHF
>TRBJ2-7|few|TRBV11-1|TRBD2
TGTGCCAGCAGCTTCGGTGCGGGGGGCCCTTACGAGCAGTACTTC
CASSFGAGGPYEQYF
>TRBJ2-4|few|TRBV20-1|TRBD2
TGCAGTGCTAGACAGGGAGGGGACATTCAGTACTTC
CSARQGGDIQYF
>TRBJ2-1|many|TRBV12-3/TRBV12-4|-
TGTGCCAGCAGTTTACTTTTCGAGCAGTTCTTC
CASSLLFEQFF
>TRBJ1-2|-|TRBV12-5|-
TGTGCTAGTGGTCCCCGTTTCAGTAACTATGGCTACACCTTC
CASGPRFSNYGYTF
>TRBJ1-3|many|TRBV6-2/TRBV6-3|-
TGTGCCAGCAGTTACACGGGCGTTGGAAACACCATATATTTT
CASSYTGVGNTIYF
>TRBJ2-1|many|TRBV7-2|TRBD2
TGTGCCAGCAGCCCCTCTAGCGGGGCGTTGAATGAGCAGTTCTTC
CASSPSSGALNEQFF
>TRBJ1-1|many|TRBV9|-
TGTGCCAGCAGCCCCGGCGGCCTGAACACTGAAGCTTTCTTT
CASSPGGLNTEAFF
>TRBJ2-7|-|TRBV6-5|TRBD1
TGTGCCAGCAGTTATGCCGATCCCGGACAGGCGTACGAGCAGTACTTC
CASSYADPGQAYEQYF
>TRBJ1-1|few|TRBV19|-
TGTGCCAGTAGTATAAGGGTGAACACTGAAGCTTTCTTT
CASSIRVNTEAFF
>TRBJ2-1|many|TRBV5-1|TRBD2
TGCGCCAGCAGCTTGTCAGCGGGGGGATACAATGAGCAGTTCTTC
CASSLSAGGYNEQFF
>TRBJ2-3|few|TRBV29-1|TRBD2
TGCAGCGCCGGCCCCAGCGGGGGGGCAGATACGCAGTATTTT
CSAGPSGGADTQYF
>TRBJ2-1|many|TRBV6-2/TRBV6-3|TRBD2
TGTGCCAGCAGTTATCCTCGACTAGCGGGGGACAATGAGCAGTTCTTC
CASSYPRLAGDNEQFF
>TRBJ2-7|many|TRBV10-3|-
TGTGCCACCCGTAAAGGGTACGAGCAGTACTTC
CATRKGYEQYF
>TRBJ1-4|many|TRBV29-1|-
TGCAGCGTTGAGGCGGGGGAAAAACTGTTTTTT
CSVEAGEKLFF
>TRBJ2-3|few|TRBV20-1|-
TGCAGTGCTAGAGATAATCAGAATACAGATACGCAGTATTTT
CSARDNQNTDTQYF
>TRBJ1-2|-|TRBV27|-
TGTGCCAGCAGTTTACGCGGGGAGGGCTCCTATGGCTACACCTTC
CASSLRGEGSYGYTF
>TRBJ2-7|many|TRBV14|-
TGTGCCAGCAGCCACGGACACACCACTTCCTACGAGCAGTACTTC
CASSHGHTTSYEQYF
>TRBJ1-1|-|TRBV4-2|TRBD1
TGTGCCAGCAGCCAAGAGGGAGGGACAGGGTCAACTGAAGCTTTCTTT
CASSQEGGTGSTEAFF
>TRBJ2-7|many|TRBV7-9|TRBD2
TGTGCCAGCAGCTTGGTCCGCGGGGGGCGCTACGAGCAGTACTTC
CASSLVRGGRYEQYF
>TRBJ2-1|many|TRBV24-1|-
TGTGCCACCAGTGATACCCGGGGCGATATAAATGAGCAGTTCTTC
CATSDTRGDINEQFF
>TRBJ1-1|many|TRBV12-3/TRBV12-4|TRBD1
TGTGCCAGCAGCACCGGGACAGGGTATTTCGACACTGAAGCTTTCTTT
CASSTGTGYFDTEAFF
>TRBJ2-7|many|TRBV7-9|-
TGTGCCAGCAGCTCGGGCCCTTCCGGGGGCTACGAGCAGTACTTC
CASSSGPSGGYEQYF
>TRBJ1-1|many|TRBV6-5|TRBD1
TGTGCCAGCAGTTTTATCAACAGGGGTACTGAAGCTTTCTTT
CASSFINRGTEAFF
>TRBJ1-6|-|TRBV6-5|TRBD1
TGTGCCAGCATCAGACCCCCAGACGGAGGGGGCAATGGGAATTCACCCCTCCACTTT
CASIRPPDGGGNGNSPLHF
>TRBJ2-7|many|TRBV3-1|-
TGTGCCAGCAGCCAAGCGTGGGGCGAGCAGTACTTC
CASSQAWGEQYF
>TRBJ2-5|many|TRBV7-9|-
TGTGCCAGCAGTATAGCGGCCCAAGAGACCCAGTACTTC
CASSIAAQETQYF